This T cell receptor (beta chain) was sequenced in a study of Ad26.COV2.S vaccination and SARS-CoV-2 variants. This clone was observed once. The protocol was immunoSEQ multiplex PCR, while the TCRdb copy is restricted to in-frame clones and leaves out a portion. The sample has about 480,000 clones; around nine tenths are singletons. The germline V gene has CDR1 SEHNR and CDR2 FQNEAQ (reference sequence). This CDR3 region has 14 residues. Between the trimmed V and J ends, which lost 5 bases and 0 bases, there was a span of 10 bases. The treatment denotes: about 20 received Ad26.COV2.S at low or high dose, single or two shots; about five received placebo; per-sample allocation not given. It was on day 63 after the first vaccine or placebo injection that samples were taken.

The sample was peripheral blood, taken in a trial of Ad26.COV2.S vaccine versus placebo. The sequence was obtained from a person aged 18-65 years who received the Ad26.COV2.S COVID-19 vaccine or a placebo. The rearrangement uses TRBV7-9 and TRBJ1-1; TRBD1 is a possible D gene (6 bases). CDR3 residues: CASSRTGLNTEAFF. CDR3 nucleotides: TGTGCCAGCAGCCGAACAGGGCTGAACACTGAAGCTTTCTTT.